This T cell receptor (beta chain) was sequenced during a study of tumor T cells in aggressive B-cell lymphoma. TCRdb's table, derived via immunoSEQ multiplex PCR, lists solely in-frame clones and lacks some. The sample includes some 7,900 clones, around 81% of them seen just once. CDR3 length: 13 residues. The germline gives CDR1 SGHDN, CDR2 FVKESK. V lost 5 bases and J lost 6, with 13 bases in between. The chain combines TRBV14 with TRBJ1-2, with D possibly TRBD1 on 6 matching bases. The sample comprised tumor tissue. This TCR was sampled from an adult with diffuse large B cell lymphoma. The CDR3 is CASSWTVRDGYTF. The DNA of the CDR3 is TGTGCCAGCAGCTGGACAGTGAGGGATGGCTACACCTTC.